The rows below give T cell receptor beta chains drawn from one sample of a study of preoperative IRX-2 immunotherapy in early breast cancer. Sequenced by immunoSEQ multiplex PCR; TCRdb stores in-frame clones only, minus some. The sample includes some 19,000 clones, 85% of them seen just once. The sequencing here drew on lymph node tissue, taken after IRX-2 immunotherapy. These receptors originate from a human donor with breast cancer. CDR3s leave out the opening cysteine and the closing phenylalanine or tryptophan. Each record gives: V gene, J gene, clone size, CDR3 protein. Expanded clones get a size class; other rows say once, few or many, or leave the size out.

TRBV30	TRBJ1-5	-	AWSVGNRINQPQH
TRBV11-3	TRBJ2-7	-	ASSSYIGSYEQY
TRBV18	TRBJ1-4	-	ASTTGSNEKLF
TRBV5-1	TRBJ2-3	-	ASSPFGRAGGSTDTQY
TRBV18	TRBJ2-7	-	ATGDFPYEQY
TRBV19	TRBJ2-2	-	ASSIRLAGAPGELF
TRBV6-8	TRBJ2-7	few	ASSTEQGNSYEQY
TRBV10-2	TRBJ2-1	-	ASSGSGREITNEQF
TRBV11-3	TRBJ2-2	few	ASSLQRRENTGELF
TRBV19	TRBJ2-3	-	ASSIAGLTDTQY